Sequencing of this T cell receptor beta chain was carried out in a study of shared clonotypes between healthy human individuals. Turning to the study itself: With ages of 18 to 49, the donors were a couple of women and a few men. Whole-study findings and limits: Memory subsets generally showed lower estimated richness than naive subsets.

CDR1 and CDR2 (germline): WSHSY, SAAADI. The CDR3 runs 15 residues. With 0 bases clipped from V and 9 bases from J, the junction kept 6 bases outside the gene matches. Of note for this clone: What it recognizes is unknown.

Naive CD8 populations comprised CD45RO-negative cells positively selected for CCR7, excluding terminally differentiated effector memory CD45RA+ cells. Sequencing used immunoSEQ multiplex PCR; TCRdb keeps in-frame clones, though not all of them. The sample yields hundreds of thousands of clones, 85% to 95% seen once. The receptor comes from a woman aged 25 to 45 in good health. The V call is TRBV10-2, the J call TRBJ2-1, with TRBD2 matching over 9 bases. Specimen: naive CD8+ T cells sorted from blood. DNA of the CDR3: TGCGCCAGCAGTGAGTCAGGCGGGAGGGCGTCTGAGCAGTTCTTC. Encoded protein: CASSESGGRASEQFF.